A single T cell receptor (beta chain) is shown here with its context. These data are taken from a study of blood T cell repertoires in COVID-19. Looking at the study overall: T cells, B-cell-depleted T cells, or PBMCs supplied cDNA or gDNA.

The length of the CDR3 is 15 residues. Germline CDR1 and CDR2: LGHDT and YNNKEL (reference sequence). Trimming removed 3 bases from V and 4 bases from J; junction bases left unmatched: 8. Authors' processing steps: Estimation of nucleated cell counts relied on the amplification of reference gene primers. Generated by immunoSEQ multiplex PCR, the TCRdb table keeps only in-frame clones and is missing some. D and trimming were read from the DNA, whereas the V and J calls and clone size are those reported in that table. The data contain 100,000 to 140,000 clones, roughly 84% of them singletons. The rearrangement links TRBV3-1 (or the pseudogene TRBV3-2) to TRBJ1-2; 7 bases match TRBD1. This clonotype was sampled from a human donor in a cohort sampled during active COVID-19. The sample was peripheral blood. DNA for the CDR3: TGTGCCAGCAGCCAGGTTGGGACAGCGACCTATGGCTACACCTTC. It codes for CASSQVGTATYGYTF.